This T cell receptor (beta chain) was found in a study of blood T cell repertoires in COVID-19. Study-level information: Acute-phase and convalescent COVID-19 samples originated in the United States, Italy and Spain. PBMCs, B-cell-depleted T cells, or T cells were the source of the cDNA or gDNA that made up the material.

V shed 4 bases and J shed 3 bases, with 11 bases lying between them. CDR3 length equals 13 residues. The germline V gene has CDR1 SGDLS and CDR2 YYNGEE. In the authors' methods: Cell counts per sample came from amplifying reference gene primers. The data were produced by immunoSEQ multiplex PCR, yet TCRdb's version contains in-frame clones alone and is incomplete. V and J calls and clone size come straight from that table; D and trimming were deduced from the DNA. The sample has roughly 250,000 clones; 85% to 95% are singletons. Sequences were obtained from peripheral blood. The chain couples TRBV9 to TRBJ2-7, with a weak D call TRBD2 (6 bases). The sequence came from a young man with COVID-19, enrolled during active disease. For the CDR3, the DNA is TGTGCCAGCAGCTTCGGAGGGTTCTACGAGCAGTACTTC. Its translation is CASSFGGFYEQYF.